The next 17 T cell receptor beta chains were all read from a single sample in a study of cytomegalovirus exposure and HLA in healthy donors. PCR involved 60 Vbeta and 13 Jbeta primers. Method: immunoSEQ multiplex PCR; TCRdb's copy keeps in-frame clones and lacks some. Found here are about 140,000 clones, roughly 73% of them singletons; the top ten hold over 13%. Sequenced input: PBMCs. These receptors were taken from a human donor in good health.

The chain uses TRBV12-5 and TRBJ2-2; maybe TRBD1 (6 bases). The V end lost 6 bases, the J end lost 4 bases, and 12 bases lay between the germline ends. The CDR3 has 14 residues. Germline V gene sequence: CDR1 LGHNT, CDR2 FRNRAP. The CDR3 loop reads CASGPEGVTGELFF. In nucleotides, the CDR3 is TGTGCTAGTGGCCCAGAGGGGGTCACCGGGGAGCTGTTTTTT.

The gene calls are TRBV19 and TRBJ1-5; the match to TRBD1 covers 8 bases. V was pared by 4 bases and J by 3 bases, with 5 bases of the junction left unmatched. CDR1 and CDR2 (germline): LNHDA, SQIVND (reference sequence). The CDR3 is 15 residues long. CDR3 protein: CASSTGQGFNQPQHF. The CDR3 DNA reads as TGTGCCAGTAGTACAGGACAGGGCTTCAATCAGCCCCAGCATTTT.

The genes are TRBV2 and TRBJ1-4; 8 nucleotides line up with TRBD1. With V trimmed by 3 bases and J by 5 bases, 11 bases remained unmatched. Germline values: CDR1 SNHLY, CDR2 FYNNEI. CDR3 length equals 17 residues. CDR3 bases: TGTGCCAGCAGTGACTTAACGCCGACAGGGGAGAATGAAAAACTGTTTTTT. Protein sequence: CASSDLTPTGENEKLFF.

This sequence joins TRBV29-1 and TRBJ1-2; unclear D gene. Between the trimmed V and J ends, which lost 0 bases and 6 bases, there was a span of 5 bases. Per germline, CDR1 SQVTM and CDR2 ANQGSEA. CDR3 size: 11 residues. CDR3 loop: CSVEDRNGYTF. CDR3 coding DNA: TGCAGCGTTGAAGATCGTAATGGCTACACCTTC.

In DNA form, the CDR3 reads TGTGCCAGTAGTGGACAGGGGGCGGGCTATGGCTACACCTTC. Translating it yields CASSGQGAGYGYTF. The chain combines TRBV19 with TRBJ1-2; 11 bases agree with TRBD1. Unmatched junction bases numbered 3, after V lost 5 bases and J lost 4 bases. The CDR3 has 14 residues. Germline V gene data show CDR1 as LNHDA and CDR2 as SQIVND (reference sequence).

The V call is TRBV25-1, the J call TRBJ1-5, with 8 bases fitting TRBD1. CDR3 length: 18 amino acids. The germline V gene encodes CDR1 MGHDK and CDR2 SYGVNS. V lost 5 bases, J lost 11 bases, and 23 bases stayed unmatched. In DNA form, the CDR3 reads TGTGCCAGCAGTAAAGAAGCAAAGGGACAGGACCTAGTTTGTGCCCAGCATTTT. This translates into CASSKEAKGQDLVCAQHF.

This chain links TRBV4-1 with TRBJ2-1; tentative D call: TRBD1 (5 bases). V shed 2 bases and J shed 9 bases, with 11 bases lying between them. Germline CDR1 MGHRA, CDR2 YSYEKL. CDR3 length: 13 residues. CDR3 amino acids: CASSQSRGFEQFF. The CDR3 DNA follows: TGCGCCAGCAGCCAATCTAGGGGATTTGAGCAGTTCTTC.

This clone was seen a single time. The genes are TRBV2 and TRBJ2-5, with 9 positions matching TRBD2. This CDR3 is 15 amino acids long. J was trimmed by 5 bases and V by 3 bases; bases with no gene match: 7. Germline assignment: CDR1 SNHLY and CDR2 FYNNEI. The CDR3 region has the DNA TGTGCCAGCAGTGACATAGCGGGAGACGGGGAGACCCAGTACTTC. As protein: CASSDIAGDGETQYF.

This chain connects TRBV6-1 to TRBJ2-1, with D hard to call. The CDR3 covers 14 residues. The germline CDR1 and CDR2 sequences are MNHNS and SASEGT. Trimming took 7 bases from V and 10 from J, leaving 20 bases between them. The CDR3 DNA follows: TGTGCCAGCACCTTTAGAATTTTGAGCATCGAGCAGTTCTTC. It encodes CASTFRILSIEQFF.

This sequence joins TRBV7-9 and TRBJ1-4, with TRBD1 as a possible D gene (6 bases). Germline V gene sequence: CDR1 SEHNR, CDR2 FQNEAQ (reference sequence). The CDR3 runs to 14 residues. Trimming pared 4 bases from V and 8 bases from J, leaving 14 bases between. The CDR3 spells CASSSGGGWEKLFF. The CDR3 DNA sequence: TGTGCCAGCAGCTCTGGCGGGGGCTGGGAAAAACTGTTTTTT.

This clone showed up just a few times. J is TRBJ2-5 and V is TRBV7-8; 7 bases are a match to TRBD2. Trimming removed 5 bases from V and 2 bases from J; junction bases left unmatched: 8. Germline V gives CDR1 SGHVS, CDR2 FQNEAQ. This CDR3 is 15 amino acids long. CDR3 bases: TGTGCCAGCAGCCTAAATATGCGGGGGCAAGAGACCCAGTACTTC. This gives the protein CASSLNMRGQETQYF.

The genes are TRBV11-2 and TRBJ2-5, with D tentatively TRBD1 (6 bases). CDR1 and CDR2 (germline): SGHAT, FQNNGV. This CDR3 region has 14 residues. The V gene lost 1 base and the J gene lost 5 bases, with 11 bases spanning the gap. CDR3 sequence reads: CASSLVQGAETQYF. Here the CDR3 DNA reads TGTGCCAGCAGCTTAGTACAGGGAGCGGAGACCCAGTACTTC.

The gene calls are TRBV27 and TRBJ1-2; D possibly corresponds to TRBD1 (6 bases). CDR3 length: 13 amino acids. CDR1 MNHEY and CDR2 SMNVEV come from the germline V gene (reference sequence). Trimming took off 0 bases at V and 4 bases at J, with 6 bases between the two ends. The CDR3 DNA follows: TGTGCCAGCAGTTTATCAGGGGGCTATGGCTACACCTTC. It specifies CASSLSGGYGYTF.

This chain joins TRBV4-1 and TRBJ1-2; 7 nucleotides line up with TRBD1. CDR1 MGHRA and CDR2 YSYEKL come from the germline V gene. The CDR3 loop spans 14 amino acids. The V gene end was trimmed by 4 bases and the J gene end by 7 bases; junction bases not matched to a gene: 9. CDR3 in amino acids: CASSLTKGAIGYTF. CDR3 in DNA: TGCGCCAGCAGCCTCACAAAGGGGGCGATTGGCTACACCTTC.

The V gene is TRBV29-1, the J gene TRBJ2-7; D gene uncertain. The V gene's germline CDR1 is SQVTM and CDR2 ANQGSEA. CDR3 size: 12 residues. Trimming took off 4 bases at V and 0 bases at J, with 7 bases between the two ends. CDR3 amino acids: CSVALPSYEQYF. The CDR3 DNA reads TGCAGCGTTGCCCTACCCTCCTACGAGCAGTACTTC.

The rearrangement links TRBV27 to TRBJ2-7; possible D gene TRBD1, 6 bases. The CDR3 loop spans 13 amino acids. Trimming stripped 6 bases from V and 1 base from J, with 10 bases between. From germline, CDR1 is MNHEY and CDR2 SMNVEV (reference sequence). CDR3 nucleotides: TGTGCCAGCAGCTCAGGGGTTTCCTACGAGCAGTACTTC. It is translated as CASSSGVSYEQYF.

The V gene is TRBV7-6, the J gene TRBJ1-2; D is unclear. Germline assignment: CDR1 SGHVS and CDR2 FNYEAQ. V was shortened by 1 base and J by 8 bases, with 17 bases between the two germline ends. The CDR3 spans 15 residues. CDR3 DNA sequence: TGTGCCAGCAGCTTAGAAGGCGGCAGCCAGCGGGGCTACACCTTC. Amino acid sequence: CASSLEGGSQRGYTF.